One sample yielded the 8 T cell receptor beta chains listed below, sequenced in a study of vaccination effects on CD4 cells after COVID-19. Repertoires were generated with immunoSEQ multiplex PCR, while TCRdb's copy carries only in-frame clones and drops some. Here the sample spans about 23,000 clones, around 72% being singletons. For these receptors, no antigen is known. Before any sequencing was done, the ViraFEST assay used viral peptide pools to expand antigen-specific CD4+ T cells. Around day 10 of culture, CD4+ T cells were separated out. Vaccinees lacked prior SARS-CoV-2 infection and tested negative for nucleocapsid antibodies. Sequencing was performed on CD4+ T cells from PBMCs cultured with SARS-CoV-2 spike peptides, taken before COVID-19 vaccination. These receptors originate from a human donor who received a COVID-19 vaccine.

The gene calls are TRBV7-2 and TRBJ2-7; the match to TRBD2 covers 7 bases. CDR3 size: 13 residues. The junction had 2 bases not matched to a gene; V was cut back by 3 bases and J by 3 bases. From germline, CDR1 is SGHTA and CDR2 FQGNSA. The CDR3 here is CASSFSGGYEQYF. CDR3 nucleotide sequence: TGTGCCAGCAGCTTTTCGGGGGGCTACGAGCAGTACTTC.

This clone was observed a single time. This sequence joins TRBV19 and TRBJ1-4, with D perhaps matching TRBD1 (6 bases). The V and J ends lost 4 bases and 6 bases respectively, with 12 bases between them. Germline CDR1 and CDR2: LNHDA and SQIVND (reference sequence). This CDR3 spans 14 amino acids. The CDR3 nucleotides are TGTGCCAGTAGTAACAGGGCGAGTGATGAAAAACTGTTTTTT. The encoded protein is CASSNRASDEKLFF.

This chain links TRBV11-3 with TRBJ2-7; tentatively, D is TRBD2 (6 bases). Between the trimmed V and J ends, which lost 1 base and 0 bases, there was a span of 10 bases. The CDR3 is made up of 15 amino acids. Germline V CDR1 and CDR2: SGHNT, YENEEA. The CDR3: CASSLGGGASYEQYF. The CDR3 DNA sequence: TGTGCCAGCAGCTTAGGTGGAGGGGCCTCCTACGAGCAGTACTTC.

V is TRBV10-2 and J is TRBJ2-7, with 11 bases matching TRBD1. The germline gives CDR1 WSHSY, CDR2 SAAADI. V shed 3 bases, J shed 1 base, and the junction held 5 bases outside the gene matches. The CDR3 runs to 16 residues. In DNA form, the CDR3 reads TGCGCCAGCAGTGACTCCGGGACAGGGGGTTCCTACGAGCAGTACTTC. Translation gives CASSDSGTGGSYEQYF.

Here the CDR3 DNA reads TGCGCCAGGGCAATAGCGGGAGAGGGGTCAGCTCGGTTCTTC. This translates into CARAIAGEGSARFF. The V call is TRBV5-1, the J call TRBJ2-1, with 9 bases that match TRBD2. CDR3 length: 14 residues. Trimming removed 8 bases from V and 15 bases from J; junction bases left unmatched: 18. From germline, CDR1 is SGHRS and CDR2 YFSETQ.

This CDR3 is CASRGGTSTYNEQFF. Here the CDR3 DNA reads TGTGCCAGCAGGGGTGGGACTAGCACGTACAATGAGCAGTTCTTC. The V call is TRBV7-9, the J call TRBJ2-1; TRBD2 matches at 9 bases. The germline CDR1 and CDR2 sequences are SEHNR and FQNEAQ (reference sequence). V dropped 6 bases and J dropped 4; count of bases not matched to a gene: 7. The CDR3 totals 15 residues.

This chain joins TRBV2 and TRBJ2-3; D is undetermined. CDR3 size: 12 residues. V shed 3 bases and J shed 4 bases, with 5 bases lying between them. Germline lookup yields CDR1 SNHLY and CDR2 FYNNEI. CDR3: CASSDNSDTQYF. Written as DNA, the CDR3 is TGTGCCAGCAGTGACAACTCAGATACGCAGTATTTT.

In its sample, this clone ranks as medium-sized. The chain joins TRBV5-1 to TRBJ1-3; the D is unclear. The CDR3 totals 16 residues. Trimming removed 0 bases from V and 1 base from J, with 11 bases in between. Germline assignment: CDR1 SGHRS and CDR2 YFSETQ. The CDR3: CASSLASRFSGNTIYF. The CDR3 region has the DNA TGCGCCAGCAGCTTGGCATCCCGGTTTTCTGGAAACACCATATATTTT.